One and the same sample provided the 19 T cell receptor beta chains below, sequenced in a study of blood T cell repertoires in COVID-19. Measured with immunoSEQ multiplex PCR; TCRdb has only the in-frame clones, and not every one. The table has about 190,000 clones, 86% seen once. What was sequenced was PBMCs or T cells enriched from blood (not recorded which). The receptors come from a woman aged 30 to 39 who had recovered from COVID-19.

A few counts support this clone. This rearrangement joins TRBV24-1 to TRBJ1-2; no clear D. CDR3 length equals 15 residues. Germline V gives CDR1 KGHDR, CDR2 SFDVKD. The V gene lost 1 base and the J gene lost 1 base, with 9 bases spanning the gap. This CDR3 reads CATSDFDEDNYGYTF. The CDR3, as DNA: TGTGCCACCAGTGATTTCGACGAGGATAACTATGGCTACACCTTC.

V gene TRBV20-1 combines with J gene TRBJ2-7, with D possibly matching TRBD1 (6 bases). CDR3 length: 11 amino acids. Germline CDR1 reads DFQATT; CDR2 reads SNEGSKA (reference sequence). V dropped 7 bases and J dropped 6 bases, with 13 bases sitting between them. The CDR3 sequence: CSGPRGAEQYF. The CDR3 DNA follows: TGCAGTGGCCCCAGGGGTGCCGAGCAGTACTTC.

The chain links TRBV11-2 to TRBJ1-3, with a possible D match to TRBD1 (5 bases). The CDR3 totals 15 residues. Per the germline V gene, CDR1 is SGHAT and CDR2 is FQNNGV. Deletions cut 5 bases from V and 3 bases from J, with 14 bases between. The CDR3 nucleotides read TGTGCCAGCAGCCCCACGGAGGGACGTGGAAACACCATATATTTT. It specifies CASSPTEGRGNTIYF.

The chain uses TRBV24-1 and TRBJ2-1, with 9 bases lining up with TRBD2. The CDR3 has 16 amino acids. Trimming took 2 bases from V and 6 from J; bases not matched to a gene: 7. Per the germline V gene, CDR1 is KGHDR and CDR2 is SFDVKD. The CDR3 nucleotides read TGTGCCACCAGTGATTCCCGGACTAGCGTTAGCAATGAGCAGTTCTTC. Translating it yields CATSDSRTSVSNEQFF.

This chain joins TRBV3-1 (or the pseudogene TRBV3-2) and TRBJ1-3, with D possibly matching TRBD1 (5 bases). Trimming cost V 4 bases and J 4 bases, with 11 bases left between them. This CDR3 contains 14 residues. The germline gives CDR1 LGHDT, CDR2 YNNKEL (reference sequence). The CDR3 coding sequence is TGTGCCAGCAGCCTCAGGGTCGCGGGAAACACCATATATTTT. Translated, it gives CASSLRVAGNTIYF.

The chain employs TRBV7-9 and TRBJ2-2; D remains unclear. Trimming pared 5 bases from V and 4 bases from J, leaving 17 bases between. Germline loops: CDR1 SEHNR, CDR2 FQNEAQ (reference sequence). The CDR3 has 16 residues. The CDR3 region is CASSHPPRIFTGELFF. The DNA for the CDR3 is TGTGCCAGCAGCCACCCGCCCAGAATTTTCACCGGGGAGCTGTTTTTT.

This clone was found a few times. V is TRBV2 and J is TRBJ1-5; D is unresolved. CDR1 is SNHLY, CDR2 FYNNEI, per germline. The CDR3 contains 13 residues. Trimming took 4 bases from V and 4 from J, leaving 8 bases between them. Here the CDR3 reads CASSVSENQPQHF. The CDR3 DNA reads TGTGCCAGCAGTGTCAGCGAAAATCAGCCCCAGCATTTT.

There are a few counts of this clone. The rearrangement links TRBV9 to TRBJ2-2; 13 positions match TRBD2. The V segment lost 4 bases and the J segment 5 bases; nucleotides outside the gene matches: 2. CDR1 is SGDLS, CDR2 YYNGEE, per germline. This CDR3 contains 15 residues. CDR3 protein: CASSLGLAGTGELFF. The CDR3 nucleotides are TGTGCCAGCAGCTTGGGACTAGCGGGAACCGGGGAGCTGTTTTTT.

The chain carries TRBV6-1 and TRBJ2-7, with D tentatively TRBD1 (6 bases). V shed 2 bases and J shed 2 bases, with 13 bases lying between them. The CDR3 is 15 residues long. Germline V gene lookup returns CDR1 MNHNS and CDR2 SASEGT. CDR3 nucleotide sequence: TGTGCCAGCAGTGAACGGCACAGGGTAACCTACGAGCAGTACTTC. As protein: CASSERHRVTYEQYF.

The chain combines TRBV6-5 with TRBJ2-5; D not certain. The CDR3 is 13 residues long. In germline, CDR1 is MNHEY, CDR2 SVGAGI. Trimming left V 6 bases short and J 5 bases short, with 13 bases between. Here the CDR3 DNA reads TGTGCCAGCAGATCTGACAATTCCGAGACCCAGTACTTC. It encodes CASRSDNSETQYF.

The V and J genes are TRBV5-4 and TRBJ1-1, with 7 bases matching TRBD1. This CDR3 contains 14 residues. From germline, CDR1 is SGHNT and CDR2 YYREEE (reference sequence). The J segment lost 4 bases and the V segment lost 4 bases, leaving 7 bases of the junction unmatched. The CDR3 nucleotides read TGTGCCAGCAGCCGGCGACAGGGAGTCACTGAAGCTTTCTTT. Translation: CASSRRQGVTEAFF.

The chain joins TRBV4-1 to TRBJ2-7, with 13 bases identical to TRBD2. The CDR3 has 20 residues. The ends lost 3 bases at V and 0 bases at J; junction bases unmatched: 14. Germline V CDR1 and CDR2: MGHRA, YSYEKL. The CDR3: CASSQGPGLAGSYSSYEQYF. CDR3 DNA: TGCGCCAGCAGCCAGGGCCCGGGACTAGCGGGGTCTTACAGCTCCTACGAGCAGTACTTC.

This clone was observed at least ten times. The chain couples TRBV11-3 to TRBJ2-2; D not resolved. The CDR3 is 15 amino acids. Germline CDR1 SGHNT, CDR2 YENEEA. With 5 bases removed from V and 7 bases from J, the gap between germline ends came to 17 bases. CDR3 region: CASSRNVLHGGELFF. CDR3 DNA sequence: TGTGCCAGCAGCAGAAACGTCCTGCACGGCGGGGAGCTGTTTTTT. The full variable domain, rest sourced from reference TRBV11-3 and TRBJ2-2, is EAGVVQSPRYKIIEKKQPVAFWCNPISGHNTLYWYLQNLGQGPELLIRYENEEAVDDSQLPKDRFSAERLKGVDSTLKIQPAELGDSAVYLCASSRNVLHGGELFFGEGSRLTVL.

CDR3 sequence reads: CASRRGQTYNEQFF. CDR3 coding DNA: TGTGCCAGCAGACGGGGACAAACTTACAATGAGCAGTTCTTC. The chain joins TRBV2 to TRBJ2-1, with D possibly TRBD1 on 6 matching bases. V was trimmed by 6 bases and J by 4 bases, leaving 13 bases between them. This CDR3 comprises 14 residues. The germline V gene encodes CDR1 SNHLY and CDR2 FYNNEI.

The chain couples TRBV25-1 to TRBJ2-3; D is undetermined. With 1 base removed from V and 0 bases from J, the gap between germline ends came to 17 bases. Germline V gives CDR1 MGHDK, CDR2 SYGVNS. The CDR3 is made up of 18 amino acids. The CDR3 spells CASSELNRRSTSTDTQYF. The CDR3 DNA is TGTGCCAGCAGTGAATTGAACCGAAGATCCACTAGCACAGATACGCAGTATTTT.

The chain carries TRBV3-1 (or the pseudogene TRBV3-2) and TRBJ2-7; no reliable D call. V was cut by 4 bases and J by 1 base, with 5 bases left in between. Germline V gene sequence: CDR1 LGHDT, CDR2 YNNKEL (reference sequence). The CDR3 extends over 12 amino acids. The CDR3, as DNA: TGTGCCAGCAGCCCCGGGTCCTACGAGCAGTACTTC. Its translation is CASSPGSYEQYF.

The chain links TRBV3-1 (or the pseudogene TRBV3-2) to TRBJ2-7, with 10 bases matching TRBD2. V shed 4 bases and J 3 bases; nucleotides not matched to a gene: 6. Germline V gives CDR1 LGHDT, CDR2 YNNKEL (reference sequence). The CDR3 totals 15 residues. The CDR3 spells CASSPSASGSYEQYF. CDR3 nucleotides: TGTGCCAGCAGCCCCAGTGCTAGCGGGAGCTACGAGCAGTACTTC.

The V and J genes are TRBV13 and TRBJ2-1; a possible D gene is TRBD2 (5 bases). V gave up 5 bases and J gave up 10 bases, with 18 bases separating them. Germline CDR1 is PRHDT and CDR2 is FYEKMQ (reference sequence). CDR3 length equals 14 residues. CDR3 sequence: CASSRASSSPEQFF. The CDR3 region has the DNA TGTGCCAGCAGCCGAGCCTCCTCTAGCCCCGAGCAGTTCTTC.

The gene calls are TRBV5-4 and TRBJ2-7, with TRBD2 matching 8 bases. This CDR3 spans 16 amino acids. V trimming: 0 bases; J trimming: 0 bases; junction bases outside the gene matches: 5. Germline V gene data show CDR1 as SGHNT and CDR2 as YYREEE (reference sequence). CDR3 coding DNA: TGTGCCAGCAGCTTGGATCTGACTAGCGTCTCCTACGAGCAGTACTTC. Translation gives CASSLDLTSVSYEQYF. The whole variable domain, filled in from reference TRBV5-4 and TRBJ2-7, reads ETGVTQSPTHLIKTRGQQVTLRCSSQSGHNTVSWYQQALGQGPQFIFQYYREEENGRGNFPPRFSGLQFPNYSSELNVNALELDDSALYLCASSLDLTSVSYEQYFGPGTRLTVT.